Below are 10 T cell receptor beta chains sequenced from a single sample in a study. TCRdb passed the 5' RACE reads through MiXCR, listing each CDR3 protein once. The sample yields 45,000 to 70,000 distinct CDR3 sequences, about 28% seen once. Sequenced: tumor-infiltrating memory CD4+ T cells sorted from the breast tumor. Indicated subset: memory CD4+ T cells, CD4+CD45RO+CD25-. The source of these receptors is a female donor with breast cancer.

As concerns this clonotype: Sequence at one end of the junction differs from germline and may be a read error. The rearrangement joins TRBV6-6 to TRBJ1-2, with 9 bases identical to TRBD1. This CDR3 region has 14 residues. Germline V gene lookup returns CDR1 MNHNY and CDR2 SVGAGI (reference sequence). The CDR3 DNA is TGTGCCACCAGTTACGTGACAGGGGGCTATGGCTACACCTTC. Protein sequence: CATSYVTGGYGYTF.

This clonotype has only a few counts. The CDR3 protein is CASSMGREGLETQYF. The CDR3 coding sequence is TGTGCCAGTAGTATGGGTAGGGAGGGCCTCGAGACCCAGTACTTC. V and J are TRBV19 and TRBJ2-5; 7 nucleotides agree with TRBD2. The CDR3 runs to 15 residues. With V trimmed by 3 bases and J by 5 bases, 9 bases remained unmatched. Germline V gene lookup returns CDR1 LNHDA and CDR2 SQIVND (reference sequence).

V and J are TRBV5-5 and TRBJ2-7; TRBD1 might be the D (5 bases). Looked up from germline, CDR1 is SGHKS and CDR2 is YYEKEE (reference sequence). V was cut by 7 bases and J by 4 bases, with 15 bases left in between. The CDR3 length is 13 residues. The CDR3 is CASGATGPYEQYF. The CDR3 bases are TGTGCCAGCGGCGCCACAGGACCTTACGAGCAGTACTTC.

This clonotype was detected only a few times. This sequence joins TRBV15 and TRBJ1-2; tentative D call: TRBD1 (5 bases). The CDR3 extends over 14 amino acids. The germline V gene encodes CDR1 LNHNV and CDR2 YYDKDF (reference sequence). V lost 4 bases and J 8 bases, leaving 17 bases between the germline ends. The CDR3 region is CATSIDSFGYGYTF. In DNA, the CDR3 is TGTGCCACCAGCATCGACAGTTTCGGATACGGCTACACCTTC. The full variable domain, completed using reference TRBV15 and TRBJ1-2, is DAMVIQNPRYQVTQFGKPVTLSCSQTLNHNVMYWYQQKSSQAPKLLFHYYDKDFNNEADTPDNFQSRRPNTSFCFLDIRSPGLGDTAMYLCATSIDSFGYGYTFGSGTRLTVV.

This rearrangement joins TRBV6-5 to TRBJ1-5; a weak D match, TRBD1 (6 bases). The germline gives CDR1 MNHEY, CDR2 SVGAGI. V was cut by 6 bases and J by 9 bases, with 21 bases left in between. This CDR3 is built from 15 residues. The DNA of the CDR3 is TGTGCCAGCAGACGACAGGCAGAATCCCTTTGGCCCCAGCATTTT. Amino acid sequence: CASRRQAESLWPQHF.

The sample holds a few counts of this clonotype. The CDR3 DNA sequence: TGTGCCAGCAGCTTAGCCCGCTCGTATGGCTACACCTTC. It specifies CASSLARSYGYTF. The chain recombines TRBV7-9 with TRBJ1-2, with D uncertain. V was clipped by 0 bases and J by 5 bases, with 7 bases between them. Germline values: CDR1 SEHNR, CDR2 FQNEAQ (reference sequence). This CDR3 is 13 amino acids long. The whole variable domain, filled in from reference TRBV7-9 and TRBJ1-2, reads DTGVSQNPRHKITKRGQNVTFRCDPISEHNRLYWYRQTLGQGPEFLTYFQNEAQLEKSRLLSDRFSAERPKGSFSTLEIQRTEQGDSAMYLCASSLARSYGYTFGSGTRLTVV.

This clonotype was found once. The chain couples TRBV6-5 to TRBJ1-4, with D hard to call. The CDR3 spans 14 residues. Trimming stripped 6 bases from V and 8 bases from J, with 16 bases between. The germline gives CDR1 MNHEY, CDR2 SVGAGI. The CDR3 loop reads CASSSDPGAEKLFF. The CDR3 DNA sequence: TGTGCCAGCAGCTCGGACCCCGGAGCGGAAAAACTGTTTTTT.

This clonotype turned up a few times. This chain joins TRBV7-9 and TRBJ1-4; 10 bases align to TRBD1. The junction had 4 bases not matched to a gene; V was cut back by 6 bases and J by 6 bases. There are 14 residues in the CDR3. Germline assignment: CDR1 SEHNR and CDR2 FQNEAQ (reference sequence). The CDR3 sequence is CASSRDRGDEKLFF. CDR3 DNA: TGTGCCAGCAGTCGGGACAGGGGAGATGAAAAACTGTTTTTT.

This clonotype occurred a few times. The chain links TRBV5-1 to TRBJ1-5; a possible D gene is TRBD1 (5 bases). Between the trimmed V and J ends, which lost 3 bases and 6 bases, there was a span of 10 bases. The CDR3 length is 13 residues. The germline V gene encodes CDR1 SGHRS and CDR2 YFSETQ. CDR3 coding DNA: TGCGCCAGCAGCTCCGGGCAGGGTCAGCCCCAGCATTTT. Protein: CASSSGQGQPQHF.

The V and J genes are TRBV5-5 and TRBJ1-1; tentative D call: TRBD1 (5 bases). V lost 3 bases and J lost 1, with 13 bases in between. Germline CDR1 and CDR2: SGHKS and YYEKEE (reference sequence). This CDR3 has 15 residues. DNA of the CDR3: TGTGCCAGCAGCTGGACCGGGACGTCGAACACTGAAGCTTTCTTT. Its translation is CASSWTGTSNTEAFF.